The 9 T cell receptor beta chains reported below all come from one sample, sequenced in a study of T cells in tuberculosis. This table comes from immunoSEQ multiplex PCR, and its TCRdb copy is limited to in-frame clones, with some not included. This table holds 20,000 to 25,000 clones, around 87% found once. The sequenced material came from PBMCs. These receptors came from a donor aged 10-29 years with latent tuberculosis or without tuberculosis infection.

This rearrangement joins TRBV7-3 to TRBJ1-2; possibly TRBD1 for D (5 bases). CDR1 SGHTA and CDR2 FQGTGA come from the germline V gene. This CDR3 is 13 amino acids long. V lost 5 bases, J lost 9 bases, and 16 bases lay in between. The CDR3 region has the DNA TGTGCCAGCAGCCCGCAAGCGGGGGTGAGCTACACCTTC. This codes for CASSPQAGVSYTF.

This rearrangement joins TRBV4-1 to TRBJ2-7; 11 bases agree with TRBD2. The length of the CDR3 is 16 residues. Germline values: CDR1 MGHRA, CDR2 YSYEKL. The V gene end was trimmed by 4 bases and the J gene end by 7 bases; junction bases not matched to a gene: 12. CDR3 sequence (DNA): TGCGCCAGCAGCCGGATACTAGCGGGGGATCAGAGAGAGCAGTACTTC. Translated: CASSRILAGDQREQYF.

This clone was found once. The V and J genes are TRBV5-6 and TRBJ2-4, with 12 bases identical to TRBD2. Losses at the gene ends were 3 bases for V and 6 bases for J; bases not matched to a gene: 4. Germline assignment: CDR1 SGHDT and CDR2 YYEEEE. The CDR3 is 15 amino acids. The DNA for the CDR3 is TGTGCCAGCAGCTATCCTAGCGGGGGGGTAAACATTCAGTACTTC. Protein: CASSYPSGGVNIQYF.

The V and J genes are TRBV27 and TRBJ1-3; the D gene is possibly TRBD1 (6 bases). CDR3 length equals 11 residues. CDR1 and CDR2 from the germline V gene are MNHEY and SMNVEV (reference sequence). V was clipped by 9 bases and J by 8 bases, with 11 bases between them. CDR3 in amino acids: CASTQGDTIYF. In nucleotides, the CDR3 is TGTGCCAGTACACAGGGTGACACCATATATTTT.

V is TRBV7-2 and J is TRBJ2-7, with D maybe TRBD1 (6 bases). V was pared by 1 base and J by 5 bases, with 15 bases between. This CDR3 region has 15 residues. CDR1 and CDR2 from the germline V gene are SGHTA and FQGNSA. The CDR3 is CASSLGQGLIHEQYF. In nucleotides, the CDR3 is TGTGCCAGCAGCTTAGGTCAGGGGCTAATCCACGAGCAGTACTTC.

The V and J genes are TRBV28 and TRBJ2-7; 8 bases line up with TRBD1. After removal of 4 bases from V and 4 bases from J, the junction contained 6 bases not matched to a gene. CDR3 length: 14 amino acids. Looked up from germline, CDR1 is MDHEN and CDR2 is SYDVKM. CDR3 sequence: CASSSNRGTYEQYF. The CDR3 DNA is TGTGCCAGCAGTTCAAACAGGGGGACTTACGAGCAGTACTTC.

This chain uses TRBV15 with TRBJ1-1; D is undetermined. V lost 0 bases and J 8 bases, leaving 7 bases between the germline ends. This CDR3 is built from 12 residues. Germline loops: CDR1 LNHNV, CDR2 YYDKDF (reference sequence). The CDR3 nucleotides read TGTGCCACCAGCAGAGATCAACAGGAAGCTTTCTTT. It yields the protein CATSRDQQEAFF.

V usage is TRBV21-1 and J usage is TRBJ2-7; TRBD2 is taken as the D call from the table, unchecked against the DNA. TRBV21-1 is marked as a pseudogene. This CDR3 has 13 amino acids. The CDR3 bases are TGTGCCAGCAGCGTCCCAACGCGGAACGAGCAGTACTTC. Protein product: CASSVPTRNEQYF.

This sequence joins TRBV27 and TRBJ2-3; a weak D match, TRBD2 (6 bases). The V and J ends lost 4 bases and 6 bases respectively, with 20 bases between them. This CDR3 comprises 16 residues. Germline V lookup: CDR1 MNHEY, CDR2 SMNVEV (reference sequence). CDR3: CASSSSKTSLHDTQYF. CDR3 nucleotide sequence: TGTGCCAGCAGTTCCTCCAAGACTAGTCTGCATGATACGCAGTATTTT.